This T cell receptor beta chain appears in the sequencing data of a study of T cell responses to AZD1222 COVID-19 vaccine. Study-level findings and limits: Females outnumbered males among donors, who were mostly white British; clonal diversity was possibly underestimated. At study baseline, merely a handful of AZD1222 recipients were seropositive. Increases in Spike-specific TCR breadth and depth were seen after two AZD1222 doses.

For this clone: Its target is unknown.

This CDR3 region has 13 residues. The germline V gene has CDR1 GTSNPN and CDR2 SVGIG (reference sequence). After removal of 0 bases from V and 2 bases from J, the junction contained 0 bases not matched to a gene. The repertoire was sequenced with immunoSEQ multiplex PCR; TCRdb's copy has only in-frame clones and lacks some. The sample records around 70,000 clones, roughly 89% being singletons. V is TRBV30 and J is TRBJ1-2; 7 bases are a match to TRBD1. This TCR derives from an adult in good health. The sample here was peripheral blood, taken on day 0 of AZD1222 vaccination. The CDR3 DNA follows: TGTGCCTGGAGTGTGACAGGGAACTATGGCTACACCTTC. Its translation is CAWSVTGNYGYTF.